This T cell receptor (beta chain) was documented in a study of identical twins. This clonotype was counted a few times. The antigen is not known. With 6 bases removed from V and 0 bases from J, the gap between germline ends came to 11 bases. This CDR3 region has 14 residues. Findings and caveats of the study: Cord blood beta clonotypes that were abundant carried fewer insertions, and memory repertoires showed no such trend.

MiXCR, run by TCRdb on the 5' RACE reads, gives a single entry per CDR3 protein. This table has hundreds of thousands of distinct CDR3 sequences, 20% to 25% appearing once. These data also featured in a second study, about yellow fever vaccine responses in identical twins.

The sequence came from a woman aged 18-29 years in good health. The chain recombines TRBV12-3 or TRBV12-4 with TRBJ1-1; D gene uncertain. Sequencing was carried out using CD4+ T cells sorted from blood. The CDR3 loop reads CASRPGALNTEAFF. The CDR3 DNA reads as TGTGCCAGCAGACCGGGAGCCTTGAACACTGAAGCTTTCTTT.